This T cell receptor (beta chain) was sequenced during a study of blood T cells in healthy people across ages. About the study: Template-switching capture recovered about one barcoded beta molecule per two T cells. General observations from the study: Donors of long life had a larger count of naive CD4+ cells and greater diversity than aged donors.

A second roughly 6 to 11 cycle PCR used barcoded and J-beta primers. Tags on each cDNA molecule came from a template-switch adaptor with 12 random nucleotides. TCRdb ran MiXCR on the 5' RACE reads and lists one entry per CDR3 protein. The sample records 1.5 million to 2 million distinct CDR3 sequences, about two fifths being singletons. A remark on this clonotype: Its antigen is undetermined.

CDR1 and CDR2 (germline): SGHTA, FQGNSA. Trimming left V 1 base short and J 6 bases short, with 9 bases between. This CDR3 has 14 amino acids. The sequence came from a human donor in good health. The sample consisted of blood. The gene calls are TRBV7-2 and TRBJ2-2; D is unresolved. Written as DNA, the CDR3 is TGTGCCAGCAGCTTAGGGTCCCAACCCGGGGAGCTGTTTTTT. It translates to CASSLGSQPGELFF.